This T cell receptor (beta chain) was captured in a study of blood T cell repertoires in COVID-19. The germline CDR1 and CDR2 sequences are MNHEY and SMNVEV (reference sequence). This CDR3 spans 16 amino acids. Trimming shortened V by 0 bases and J by 8 bases, and 14 bases separated the two germline ends. The protocol was immunoSEQ multiplex PCR, while the TCRdb copy is restricted to in-frame clones and leaves out a portion. The sample gives around 470,000 clones, roughly 89% of which show up once; around 0.95% is in the top ten. The receptor was isolated from a man between 18 and 35 years old with COVID-19, enrolled during active disease. Sequenced input: peripheral blood. The chain links TRBV27 to TRBJ1-6; possibly TRBD1 for D (6 bases). The CDR3 nucleotides read TGTGCCAGCAGTTTATCTTCAGGGGCGGTTTATTCACCCCTCCACTTT. Its translation: CASSLSSGAVYSPLHF.